This T cell receptor beta chain was sequenced for a study of Ad26.COV2.S vaccination and SARS-CoV-2 variants. Study summary: Donor was one of the participants in the Ad26.COV2.S arm of the COV1001 trial. Ad26.COV2.S was injected intramuscularly once or twice, 56 days apart. Study outcomes and limitations: Among vaccine recipients, spike-specific TCR breadth exceeded that of placebo recipients.

Profiled with immunoSEQ multiplex PCR; TCRdb holds only in-frame clones, not every one. The repertoire holds around 250,000 clones, with 87% as singletons. The treatment is: about 20 received Ad26.COV2.S at low or high dose, single or two shots; 5 received placebo; per-sample allocation not given. Samples were taken on day 63 after the first vaccine or placebo injection. Concerning this clone: The antigen remains unidentified.

The germline CDR1 and CDR2 sequences are LNHDA and SQIVND (reference sequence). V was shortened by 4 bases and J by 5 bases, with 11 bases between the two germline ends. This CDR3 region has 13 residues. The TCR comes from a person between 18 and 60 years old who received the Ad26.COV2.S COVID-19 vaccine or a placebo. The rearrangement uses TRBV19 and TRBJ2-5; D is perhaps TRBD1 or TRBD2 (5 bases each). The material was peripheral blood, obtained in a trial of Ad26.COV2.S vaccine versus placebo. DNA for the CDR3: TGTGCCAGTAGTAGGGGGTTGAAGGAGACCCAGTACTTC. It translates to CASSRGLKETQYF. The complete variable domain, with remaining parts taken from reference TRBV19 and TRBJ2-5, reads DGGITQSPKYLFRKEGQNVTLSCEQNLNHDAMYWYRQDPGQGLRLIYYSQIVNDFQKGDIAEGYSVSREKKESFPLTVTSAQKNPTAFYLCASSRGLKETQYFGPGTRLLVL.